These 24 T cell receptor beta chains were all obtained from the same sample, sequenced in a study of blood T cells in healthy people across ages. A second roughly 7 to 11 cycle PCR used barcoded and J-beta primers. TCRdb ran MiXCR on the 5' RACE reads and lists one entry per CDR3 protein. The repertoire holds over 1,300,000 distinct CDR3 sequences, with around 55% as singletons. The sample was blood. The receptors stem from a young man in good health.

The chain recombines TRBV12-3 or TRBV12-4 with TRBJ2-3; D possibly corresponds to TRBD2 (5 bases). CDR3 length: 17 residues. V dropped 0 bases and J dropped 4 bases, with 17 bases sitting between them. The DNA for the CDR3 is TGTGCCAGCAGTTTAGCGGGATCGATACCGGGGTCAGATACGCAGTATTTT. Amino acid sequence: CASSLAGSIPGSDTQYF.

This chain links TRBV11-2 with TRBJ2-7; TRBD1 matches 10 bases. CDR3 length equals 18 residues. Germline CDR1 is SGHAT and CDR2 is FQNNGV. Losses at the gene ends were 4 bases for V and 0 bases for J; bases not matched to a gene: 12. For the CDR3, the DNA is TGTGCCAGCAGCTCTGGACAGGGGGTTGAGACTGACTCCTACGAGCAGTACTTC. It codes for CASSSGQGVETDSYEQYF.

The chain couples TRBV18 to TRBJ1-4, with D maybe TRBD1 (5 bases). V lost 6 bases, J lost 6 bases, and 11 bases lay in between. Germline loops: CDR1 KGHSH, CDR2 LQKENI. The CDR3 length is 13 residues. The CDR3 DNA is TGTGCCAGCTCCCCCGGGACGGATGAAAAACTGTTTTTT. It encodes CASSPGTDEKLFF.

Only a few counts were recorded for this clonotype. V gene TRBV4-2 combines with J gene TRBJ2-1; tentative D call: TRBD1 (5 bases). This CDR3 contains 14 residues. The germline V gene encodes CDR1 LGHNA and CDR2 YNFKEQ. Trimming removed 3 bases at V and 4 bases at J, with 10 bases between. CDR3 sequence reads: CASSHADSYNEQFF. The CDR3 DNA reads TGTGCCAGCAGCCATGCCGACAGTTACAATGAGCAGTTCTTC.

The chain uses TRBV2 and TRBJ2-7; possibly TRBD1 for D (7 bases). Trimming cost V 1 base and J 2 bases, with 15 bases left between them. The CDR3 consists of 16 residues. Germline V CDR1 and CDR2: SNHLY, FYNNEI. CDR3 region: CASSEGPAGGTYEQYF. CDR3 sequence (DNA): TGTGCCAGCAGTGAAGGTCCGGCAGGGGGGACCTACGAGCAGTACTTC.

CDR3 region: CSASIQGGYNEQFF. In nucleotides, the CDR3 is TGCAGTGCTAGTATCCAGGGGGGCTACAATGAGCAGTTCTTC. The gene calls are TRBV20-1 and TRBJ2-1; maybe TRBD1 (7 bases). CDR1 and CDR2 (germline): DFQATT, SNEGSKA (reference sequence). Between the trimmed V and J ends, which lost 3 bases and 3 bases, there was a span of 12 bases. This CDR3 region has 14 residues.

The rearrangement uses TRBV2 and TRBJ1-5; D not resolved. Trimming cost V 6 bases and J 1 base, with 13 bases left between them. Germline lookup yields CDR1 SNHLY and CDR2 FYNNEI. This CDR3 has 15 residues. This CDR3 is CASSDPGPSNQPQHF. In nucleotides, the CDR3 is TGTGCCAGCAGCGACCCCGGACCGAGCAATCAGCCCCAGCATTTT.

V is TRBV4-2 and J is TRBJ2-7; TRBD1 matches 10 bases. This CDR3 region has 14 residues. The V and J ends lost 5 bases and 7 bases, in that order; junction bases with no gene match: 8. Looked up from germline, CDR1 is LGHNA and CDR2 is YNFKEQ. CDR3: CASSGGQGFEEQYF. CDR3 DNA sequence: TGTGCCAGCAGCGGGGGACAGGGGTTTGAGGAGCAGTACTTC.

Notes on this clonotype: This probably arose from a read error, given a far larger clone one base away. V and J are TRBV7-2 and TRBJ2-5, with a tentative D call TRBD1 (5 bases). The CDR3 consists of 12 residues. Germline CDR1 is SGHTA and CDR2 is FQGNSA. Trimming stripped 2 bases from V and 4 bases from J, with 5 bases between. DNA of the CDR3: TGTACCAGCAGCTTAAGGGGAGAGACCCAGTACTTC. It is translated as CTSSLRGETQYF.

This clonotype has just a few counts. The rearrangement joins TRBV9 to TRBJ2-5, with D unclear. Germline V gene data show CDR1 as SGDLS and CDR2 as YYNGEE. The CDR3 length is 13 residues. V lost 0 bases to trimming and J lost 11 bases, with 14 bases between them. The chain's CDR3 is CASSVGLRDEQYF. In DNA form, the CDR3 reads TGTGCCAGCAGCGTAGGTTTAAGGGATGAGCAGTACTTC.

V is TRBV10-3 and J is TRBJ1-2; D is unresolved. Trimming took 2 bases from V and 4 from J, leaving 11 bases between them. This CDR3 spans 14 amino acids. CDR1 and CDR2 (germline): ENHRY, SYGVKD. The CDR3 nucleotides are TGTGCCATCAGTGAGAGAGATCAAGTCTATGGCTACACCTTC. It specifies CAISERDQVYGYTF.

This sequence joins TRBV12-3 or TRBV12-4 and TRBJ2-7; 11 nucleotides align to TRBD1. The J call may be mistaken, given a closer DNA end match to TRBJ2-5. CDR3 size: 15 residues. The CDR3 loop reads CASRSGQGVEETQYF. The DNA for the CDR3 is TGTGCCAGCAGATCGGGACAGGGGGTCGAAGAGACCCAGTACTTC.

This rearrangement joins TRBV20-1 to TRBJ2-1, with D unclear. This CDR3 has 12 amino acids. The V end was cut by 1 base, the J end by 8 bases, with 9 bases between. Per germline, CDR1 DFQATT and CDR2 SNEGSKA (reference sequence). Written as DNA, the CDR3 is TGCAGTGCTAGAGTTAGAGGTTATGAGCAGTTCTTC. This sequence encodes CSARVRGYEQFF.

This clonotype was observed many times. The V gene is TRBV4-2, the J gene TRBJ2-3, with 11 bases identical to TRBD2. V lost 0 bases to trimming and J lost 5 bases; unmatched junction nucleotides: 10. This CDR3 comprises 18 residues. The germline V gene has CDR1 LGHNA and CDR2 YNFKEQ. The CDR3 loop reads CASSQDAIAGGPVDTQYF. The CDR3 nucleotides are TGTGCCAGCAGCCAAGATGCGATAGCGGGGGGGCCTGTAGATACGCAGTATTTT.

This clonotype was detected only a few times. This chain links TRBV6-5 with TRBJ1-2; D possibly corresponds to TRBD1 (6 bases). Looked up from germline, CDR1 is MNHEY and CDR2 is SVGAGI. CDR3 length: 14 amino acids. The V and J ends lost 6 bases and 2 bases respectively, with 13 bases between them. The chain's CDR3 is CASRTHGGNYGYTF. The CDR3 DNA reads TGTGCCAGCAGAACTCACGGGGGCAACTATGGCTACACCTTC.

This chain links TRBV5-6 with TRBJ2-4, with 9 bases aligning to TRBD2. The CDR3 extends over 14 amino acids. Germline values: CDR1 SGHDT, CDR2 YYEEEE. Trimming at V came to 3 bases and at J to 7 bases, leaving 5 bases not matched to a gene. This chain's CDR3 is CASSYTSGSNIQYF. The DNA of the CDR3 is TGTGCCAGCAGCTACACTAGCGGGTCGAACATTCAGTACTTC.

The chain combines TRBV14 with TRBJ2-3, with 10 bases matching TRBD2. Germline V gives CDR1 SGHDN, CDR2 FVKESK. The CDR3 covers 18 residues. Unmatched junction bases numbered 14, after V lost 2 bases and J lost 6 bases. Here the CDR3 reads CASSQTGISGRPVDTQYF. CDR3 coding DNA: TGTGCCAGCAGCCAAACCGGAATTAGCGGGAGGCCGGTTGATACGCAGTATTTT.

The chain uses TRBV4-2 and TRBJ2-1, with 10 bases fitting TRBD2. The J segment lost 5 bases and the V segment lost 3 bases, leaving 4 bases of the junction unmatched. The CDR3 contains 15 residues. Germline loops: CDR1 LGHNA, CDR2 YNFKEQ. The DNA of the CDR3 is TGTGCCAGCAGCCATCCGGGACTAGCGAACAATGAGCAGTTCTTC. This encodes CASSHPGLANNEQFF.

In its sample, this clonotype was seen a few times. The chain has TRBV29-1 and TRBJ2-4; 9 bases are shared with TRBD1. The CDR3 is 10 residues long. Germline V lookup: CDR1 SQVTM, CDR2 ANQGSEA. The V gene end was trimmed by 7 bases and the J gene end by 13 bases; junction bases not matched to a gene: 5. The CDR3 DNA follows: TGCAGCGCGACAGGGGGAGAGCAGTACTTC. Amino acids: CSATGGEQYF. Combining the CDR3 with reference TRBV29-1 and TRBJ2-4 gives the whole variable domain SAVISQKPSRDICQRGTSLTIQCQVDSQVTMMFWYRQQPGQSLTLIATANQGSEATYESGFVIDKFPISRPNLTFSTLTVSNMSPEDSSIYLCSATGGEQYFGAGTRLSVL.

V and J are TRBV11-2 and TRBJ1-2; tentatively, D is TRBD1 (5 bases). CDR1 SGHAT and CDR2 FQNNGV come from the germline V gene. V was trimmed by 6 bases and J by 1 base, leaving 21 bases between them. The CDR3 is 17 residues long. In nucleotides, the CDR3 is TGTGCCAGCAGTCCCAGTAAGAGGGGTCCACATAACTATGGCTACACCTTC. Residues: CASSPSKRGPHNYGYTF.

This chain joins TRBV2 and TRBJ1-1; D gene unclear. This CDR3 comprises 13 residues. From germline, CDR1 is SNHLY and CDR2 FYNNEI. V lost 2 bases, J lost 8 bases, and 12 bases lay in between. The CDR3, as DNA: TGTGCCAGCAGTGAAATGAGGGCTCTAGAAGCTTTCTTT. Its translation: CASSEMRALEAFF. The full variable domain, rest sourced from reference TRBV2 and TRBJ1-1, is EPEVTQTPSHQVTQMGQEVILRCVPISNHLYFYWYRQILGQKVEFLVSFYNNEISEKSEIFDDQFSVERPDGSNFTLKIRSTKLEDSAMYFCASSEMRALEAFFGQGTRLTVV.

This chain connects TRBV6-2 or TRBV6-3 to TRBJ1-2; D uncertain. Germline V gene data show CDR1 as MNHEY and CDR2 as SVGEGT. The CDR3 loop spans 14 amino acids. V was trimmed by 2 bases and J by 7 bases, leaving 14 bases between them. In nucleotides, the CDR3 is TGTGCCAGCAGTTACGCGCGAGGGTTTGGTGGCTACACCTTC. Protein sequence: CASSYARGFGGYTF.

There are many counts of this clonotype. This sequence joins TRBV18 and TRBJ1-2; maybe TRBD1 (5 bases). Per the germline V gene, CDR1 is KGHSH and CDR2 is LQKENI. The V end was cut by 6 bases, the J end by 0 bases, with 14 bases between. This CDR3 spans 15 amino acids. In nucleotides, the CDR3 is TGTGCCAGCTCGACCACAGGCCTGGCTAACTATGGCTACACCTTC. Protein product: CASSTTGLANYGYTF. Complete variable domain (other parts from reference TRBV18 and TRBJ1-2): NAGVMQNPRHLVRRRGQEARLRCSPMKGHSHVYWYRQLPEEGLKFMVYLQKENIIDESGMPKERFSAEFPKEGPSILRIQQVVRGDSAAYFCASSTTGLANYGYTFGSGTRLTVV.

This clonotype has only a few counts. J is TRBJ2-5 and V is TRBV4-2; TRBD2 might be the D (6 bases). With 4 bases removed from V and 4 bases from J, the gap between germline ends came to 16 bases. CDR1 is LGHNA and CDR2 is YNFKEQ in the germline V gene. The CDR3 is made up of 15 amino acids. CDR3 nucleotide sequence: TGTGCCAGCAGCCTCACGATTGGAGGGCGAGAGACCCAGTACTTC. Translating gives CASSLTIGGRETQYF.